This T cell receptor beta chain originates from a study of shared clonotypes between healthy human individuals. As for the study in general: A donor's plate count was three for CD4 naive and three for CD4 memory; CD8 naive had two and CD8 memory one.

The naive CD8 fraction comprised CD45RO-negative cells positively selected for CCR7 and excluded terminally differentiated effector memory CD45RA+ cells. As concerns this clone: The antigen is not known.

Notes on the study in general: In general, naive subsets displayed greater estimated richness than memory subsets did.

Libraries were prepared by immunoSEQ multiplex PCR; TCRdb keeps only in-frame clonotypes and omits some of them. The table lists around 1,900,000 clones, 90% to 95% of them singletons, with more than 1.5% in the top ten. Trimming left V 0 bases short and J 0 bases short, with 7 bases between. CDR3 length: 15 amino acids. The germline gives CDR1 SGHDT, CDR2 YYEEEE. Sequenced: naive CD8+ T cells from PBMCs. J is TRBJ1-3 and V is TRBV5-6; no firm D call. The sequence was obtained from a man aged 18 to 35 in good health. Some clones in this sample may be carry-over from other donors' samples. CDR3 in DNA: TGTGCCAGCAGCTTGGGACGTATCTCTGGAAACACCATATATTTT. Amino acids: CASSLGRISGNTIYF.